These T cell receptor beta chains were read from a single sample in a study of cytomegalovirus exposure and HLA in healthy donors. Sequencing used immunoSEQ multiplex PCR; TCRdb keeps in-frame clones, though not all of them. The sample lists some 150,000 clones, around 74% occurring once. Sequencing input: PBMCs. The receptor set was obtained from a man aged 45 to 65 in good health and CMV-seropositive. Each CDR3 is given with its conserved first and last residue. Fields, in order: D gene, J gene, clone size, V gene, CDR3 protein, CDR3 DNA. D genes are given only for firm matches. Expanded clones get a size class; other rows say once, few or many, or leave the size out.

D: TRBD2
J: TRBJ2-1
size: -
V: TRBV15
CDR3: CATSSGTSGTFYNEQFF
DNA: TGTGCCACCAGCAGCGGAACTAGCGGGACGTTCTACAATGAGCAGTTCTTC

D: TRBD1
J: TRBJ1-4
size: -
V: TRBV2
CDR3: CASRDRTGEKLFF
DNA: TGTGCCAGCAGGGATAGGACAGGGGAAAAACTGTTTTTT

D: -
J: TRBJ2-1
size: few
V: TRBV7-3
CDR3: CASSLNEGLNEQFF
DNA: TGTGCCAGCAGCTTAAACGAGGGATTGAATGAGCAGTTCTTC

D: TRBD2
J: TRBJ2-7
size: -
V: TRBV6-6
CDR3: CASSTGDYQAAEQYF
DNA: TGTGCCAGCAGTACCGGGGACTACCAGGCTGCCGAGCAGTACTTC

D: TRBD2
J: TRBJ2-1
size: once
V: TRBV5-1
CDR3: CASSSGTSGPSEQFF
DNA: TGCGCCAGCAGCTCCGGGACTAGCGGCCCATCTGAGCAGTTCTTC

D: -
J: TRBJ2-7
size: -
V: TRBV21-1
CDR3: CASRRLSSGIFYEQYF
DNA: TGTGCCAGCAGGAGATTATCTAGCGGGATCTTCTACGAGCAGTACTTC

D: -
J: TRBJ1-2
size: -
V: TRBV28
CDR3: CASRLTAPDGYTF
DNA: TGTGCCAGCAGGTTGACAGCACCTGATGGCTACACCTTC

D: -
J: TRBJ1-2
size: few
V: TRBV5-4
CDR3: CASSATAYGYTF
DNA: TGTGCCAGCAGTGCCACAGCCTATGGCTACACCTTC

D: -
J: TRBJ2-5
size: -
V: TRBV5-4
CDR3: CASSSPGWNQQYF
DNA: TGTGCCAGCAGCTCGCCGGGGTGGAACCAGCAGTACTTC

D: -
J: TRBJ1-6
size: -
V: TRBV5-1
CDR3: CASSLAEAGTTPLHF
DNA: TGCGCCAGCAGCTTGGCCGAGGCAGGGACAACACCCCTCCACTTT

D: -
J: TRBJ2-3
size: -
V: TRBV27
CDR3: CASKMQAPTDTQYF
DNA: TGTGCCAGCAAAATGCAGGCCCCCACAGATACGCAGTATTTT

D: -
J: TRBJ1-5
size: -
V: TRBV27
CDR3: CASSFGADNQPQHF
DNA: TGTGCCAGCAGTTTTGGGGCTGACAATCAGCCCCAGCATTTT

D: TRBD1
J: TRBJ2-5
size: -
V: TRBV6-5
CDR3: CASSYPDREETQYF
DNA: TGTGCCAGCAGTTACCCCGACAGGGAAGAGACCCAGTACTTC

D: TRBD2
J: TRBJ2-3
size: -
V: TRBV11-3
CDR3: CASSRGASGGSTDTQYF
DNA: TGTGCCAGCAGTCGTGGGGCTAGCGGGGGAAGCACAGATACGCAGTATTTT

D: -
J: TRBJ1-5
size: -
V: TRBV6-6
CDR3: CASSYAPSRGSQPQHF
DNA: TGTGCCAGCAGTTACGCCCCGAGTAGAGGGAGTCAGCCCCAGCATTTT

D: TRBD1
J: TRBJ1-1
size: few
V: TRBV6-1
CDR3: CASSRHTGAEAFF
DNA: TGTGCCAGCAGCCGACACACAGGGGCTGAAGCTTTCTTT

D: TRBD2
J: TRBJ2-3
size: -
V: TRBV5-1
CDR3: CASMGSGRSDTQYF
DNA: TGCGCCAGCATGGGGAGCGGGAGATCGGATACGCAGTATTTT

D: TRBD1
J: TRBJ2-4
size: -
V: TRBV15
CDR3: CATSRGTGPKGAKNIQYF
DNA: TGTGCCACCAGCAGAGGGACAGGGCCTAAGGGAGCCAAAAACATTCAGTACTTC

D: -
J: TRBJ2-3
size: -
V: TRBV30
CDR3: CAWTLGLSASTDTQYF
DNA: TGTGCCTGGACCCTAGGCCTTAGCGCGAGCACAGATACGCAGTATTTT

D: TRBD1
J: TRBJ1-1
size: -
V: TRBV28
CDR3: CASSLWSPGQAAVAFF
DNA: TGTGCCAGCAGTTTATGGTCCCCGGGACAGGCCGCTGTAGCTTTCTTT

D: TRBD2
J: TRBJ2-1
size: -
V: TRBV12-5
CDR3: CASGPSLAGQRNEQFF
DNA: TGTGCTAGTGGTCCATCACTAGCGGGACAAAGGAATGAGCAGTTCTTC

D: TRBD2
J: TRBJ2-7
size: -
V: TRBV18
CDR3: CASSPGLDYEQYF
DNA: TGTGCCAGCTCACCGGGACTAGATTACGAGCAGTACTTC

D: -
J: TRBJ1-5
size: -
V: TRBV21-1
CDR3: CASSLPRGVASNQPQHF
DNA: TGTGCCAGCAGCCTACCCCGGGGAGTTGCTAGCAATCAGCCCCAGCATTTT

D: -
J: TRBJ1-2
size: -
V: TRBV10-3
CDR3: CAISGKEGSHLRGYTF
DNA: TGTGCCATCAGTGGCAAGGAGGGATCACACCTTAGAGGCTACACCTTC

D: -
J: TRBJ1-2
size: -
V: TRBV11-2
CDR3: CASSGAGPYGYTF
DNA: TGTGCCAGCAGCGGGGCTGGCCCTTATGGCTACACCTTC

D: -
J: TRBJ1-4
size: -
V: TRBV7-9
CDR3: CASSLMTGGGEKLFF
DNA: TGTGCCAGCAGCTTAATGACGGGGGGCGGTGAAAAACTGTTTTTT

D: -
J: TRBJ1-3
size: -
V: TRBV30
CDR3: CAWTRLDTIYF
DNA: TGTGCCTGGACCAGGTTGGACACCATATATTTT

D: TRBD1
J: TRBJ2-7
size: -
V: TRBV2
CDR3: CASSVLDLTGGNYEQYF
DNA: TGTGCCAGCAGCGTACTAGACCTGACAGGGGGCAACTACGAGCAGTACTTC

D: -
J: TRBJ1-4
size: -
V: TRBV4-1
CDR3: CASSPNTGTGYEKLFF
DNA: TGCGCCAGCAGCCCGAACACCGGAACAGGGTATGAAAAACTGTTTTTT

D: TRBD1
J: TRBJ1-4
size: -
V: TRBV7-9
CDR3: CASSLSLRGPNEKLFF
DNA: TGTGCCAGCAGCTTAAGCCTCAGGGGGCCTAATGAAAAACTGTTTTTT

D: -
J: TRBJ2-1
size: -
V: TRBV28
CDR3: CASSATRSNEQFF
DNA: TGTGCCAGCAGTGCAACACGGAGCAATGAGCAGTTCTTC

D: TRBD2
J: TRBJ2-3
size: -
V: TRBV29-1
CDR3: CSVEGTTTDTQYF
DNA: TGCAGCGTTGAGGGGACTACCACAGATACGCAGTATTTT

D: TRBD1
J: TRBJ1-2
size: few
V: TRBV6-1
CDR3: CASSGPQGAVGYTF
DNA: TGTGCCAGCAGTGGCCCACAGGGGGCGGTTGGCTACACCTTC

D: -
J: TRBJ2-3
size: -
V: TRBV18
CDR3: CASSLRTSPFGTDTQYF
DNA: TGTGCCAGCTCACTGCGCACTAGCCCCTTCGGCACAGATACGCAGTATTTT

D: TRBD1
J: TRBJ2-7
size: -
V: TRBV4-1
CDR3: CASSRTGTGGYEQYF
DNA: TGCGCCAGCAGCCGAACCGGGACAGGGGGCTACGAGCAGTACTTC

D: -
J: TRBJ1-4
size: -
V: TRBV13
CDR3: CASRLNVATNEKLFF
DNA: TGTGCCAGCAGACTTAACGTTGCAACTAATGAAAAACTGTTTTTT

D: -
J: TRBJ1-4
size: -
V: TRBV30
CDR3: CAWSYGGGLNEKLFF
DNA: TGTGCCTGGAGTTACGGGGGGGGCCTTAATGAAAAACTGTTTTTT

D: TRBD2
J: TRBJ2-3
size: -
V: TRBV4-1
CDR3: CASSQAATSGTTDTQYF
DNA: TGCGCCAGCAGCCAAGCAGCGACTAGCGGGACCACAGATACGCAGTATTTT

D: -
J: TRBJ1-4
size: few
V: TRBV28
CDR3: CASSLSRRGEKLFF
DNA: TGTGCCAGCAGTTTATCGCGGCGAGGGGAAAAACTGTTTTTT

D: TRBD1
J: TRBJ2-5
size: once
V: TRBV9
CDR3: CASSVRGTEQETQYF
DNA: TGTGCCAGCAGTGTCAGGGGGACAGAACAAGAGACCCAGTACTTC

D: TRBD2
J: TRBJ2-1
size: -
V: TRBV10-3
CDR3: CAISQQTRGLAGRDEQFF
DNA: TGTGCCATCAGCCAACAAACACGGGGACTAGCGGGAAGAGATGAGCAGTTCTTC

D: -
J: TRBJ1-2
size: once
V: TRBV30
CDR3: CAWSVWGHGYTF
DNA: TGTGCCTGGAGTGTATGGGGGCATGGCTACACCTTC

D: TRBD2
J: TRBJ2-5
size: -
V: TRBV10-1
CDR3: CASSAGVRETQYF
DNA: TGCGCCAGCAGCGCGGGAGTGCGGGAGACCCAGTACTTC

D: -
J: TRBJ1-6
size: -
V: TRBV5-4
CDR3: CASSLDSGGSNNSPLHF
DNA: TGTGCCAGCAGCTTGGATTCGGGGGGGAGTAATAATTCACCCCTCCACTTT

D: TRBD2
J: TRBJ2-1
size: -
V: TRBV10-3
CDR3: CAIGTSGRAYEQFF
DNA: TGTGCCATCGGTACTAGCGGGAGGGCCTATGAGCAGTTCTTC

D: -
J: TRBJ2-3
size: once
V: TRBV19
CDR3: CASSIGQGTDTQYF
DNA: TGTGCCAGTAGTATAGGGCAGGGGACAGATACGCAGTATTTT

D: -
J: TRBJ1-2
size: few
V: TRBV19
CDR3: CASKLAVQVNGYTF
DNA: TGTGCCAGTAAACTAGCAGTACAGGTTAATGGCTACACCTTC

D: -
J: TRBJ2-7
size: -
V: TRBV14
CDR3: CASSQVRDEQYF
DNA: TGTGCCAGCAGCCAAGTGCGGGACGAGCAGTACTTC

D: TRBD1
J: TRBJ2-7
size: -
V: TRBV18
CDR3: CASSPMGQGAAYEQYF
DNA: TGTGCCAGCTCACCAATGGGGCAGGGGGCTGCCTACGAGCAGTACTTC

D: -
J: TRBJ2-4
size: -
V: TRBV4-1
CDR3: CASSPVGQAGEAKNIQYF
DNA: TGCGCCAGCAGTCCTGTGGGGCAAGCGGGCGAAGCCAAAAACATTCAGTACTTC

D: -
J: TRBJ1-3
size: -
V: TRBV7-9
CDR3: CASSSLETGNTIYF
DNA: TGTGCCAGCAGCTCACTAGAAACTGGAAACACCATATATTTT